One sample yielded the 25 T cell receptor beta chains listed below, sequenced in a study of blood T cell repertoires in COVID-19 (TCRdb year 2020). Receptor amplification or capture employed the immunoSEQ multiplex PCR assay. TCRdb re-hosts the immuneACCESS table, in-frame sequences only. Its copies lack some clones; in the studies checked, an unresolved V gene accounts for under half of them, and the cause for the rest is not known. This sample is represented by some 96,000 clones; 85% of them were singletons. The ten largest clones represent under 15% of the sample. Sample: peripheral blood. These receptors came from a man aged 45-60 years with active or convalescent COVID-19.

This clone turned up a few times. CDR3 amino acids: CASSLQGQETQYF. CDR3 nucleotides: TGCGCCAGCAGCTTACAGGGACAAGAGACCCAGTACTTC. The chain couples TRBV5-1 to TRBJ2-5, with D possibly TRBD1 on 6 matching bases. The CDR3 is 13 amino acids. Germline CDR1 and CDR2: SGHRS and YFSETQ. Trimming stripped 2 bases from V and 2 bases from J, with 7 bases between.

The V and J genes are TRBV25-1 and TRBJ2-7; D may be TRBD1 (6 bases). Germline CDR1 and CDR2: MGHDK and SYGVNS. CDR3 length: 15 residues. V lost 3 bases, J lost 2 bases, and 14 bases lay in between. CDR3 residues: CASSETHREPYEQYF. The CDR3 nucleotides read TGTGCCAGCAGTGAGACCCACAGGGAACCCTACGAGCAGTACTTC.

The V gene is TRBV2, the J gene TRBJ1-2; D is unclear. The CDR3 is 14 amino acids. The germline CDR1 and CDR2 sequences are SNHLY and FYNNEI. V was trimmed by 4 bases and J by 3 bases, leaving 12 bases between them. The CDR3 DNA follows: TGTGCCAGCAGTGTGCGGGGAAGGGACTATGGCTACACCTTC. This encodes CASSVRGRDYGYTF.

This clone has more than one count but fewer than ten. V gene TRBV27 combines with J gene TRBJ2-1; D perhaps matches TRBD1 (6 bases). V was clipped by 7 bases and J by 4 bases, with 11 bases between them. The CDR3 is 13 residues long. CDR1 is MNHEY, CDR2 SMNVEV, per germline (reference sequence). The CDR3 region has the DNA TGTGCCAGCACCCCGGACAGATACAATGAGCAGTTCTTC. Translated: CASTPDRYNEQFF.

This clone is a singleton in its sample. The rearrangement links TRBV9 to TRBJ2-7, with TRBD1 matching 11 bases. CDR3 length: 15 residues. CDR1 and CDR2 from the germline V gene are SGDLS and YYNGEE. J was trimmed by 2 bases and V by 3 bases; bases with no gene match: 4. The CDR3 region is CASSADRGRAYEQYF. Written as DNA, the CDR3 is TGTGCCAGCAGCGCGGACAGGGGGCGGGCCTACGAGCAGTACTTC.

The gene calls are TRBV7-3 and TRBJ1-2, with D possibly being TRBD1 (6 bases). Germline V lookup: CDR1 SGHTA, CDR2 FQGTGA. V was shortened by 5 bases and J by 7 bases, with 14 bases between the two germline ends. The CDR3 runs 13 residues. CDR3: CASSATGSSGYTF. The CDR3 DNA reads TGTGCCAGCAGCGCGACAGGTTCCTCTGGCTACACCTTC.

The rearrangement links TRBV30 to TRBJ2-2, with D uncertain. Trimming took off 3 bases at V and 3 bases at J, with 11 bases between the two ends. This CDR3 is built from 14 residues. The germline CDR1 and CDR2 sequences are GTSNPN and SVGIG (reference sequence). CDR3 nucleotide sequence: TGTGCCTGGAGATCTGGGCCGGACACCGGGGAGCTGTTTTTT. Protein: CAWRSGPDTGELFF.

V is TRBV13 and J is TRBJ2-6; the D gene is possibly TRBD1 (6 bases). The CDR3 has 15 amino acids. The V end was cut by 5 bases, the J end by 4 bases, with 12 bases between. The V gene's germline CDR1 is PRHDT and CDR2 FYEKMQ (reference sequence). The DNA for the CDR3 is TGTGCCAGCAGCAAGACAGGCAGCGGGGCCAACGTCCTGACTTTC. It is translated as CASSKTGSGANVLTF.

The rearrangement uses TRBV23-1 and TRBJ2-7; TRBD1 might be the D (6 bases). TRBV23-1 counts as an open reading frame of uncertain function. There are 15 residues in the CDR3. V shed 10 bases and J shed 6 bases, with 25 bases lying between them. For the CDR3, the DNA is TGCGCCACCAGGGAGAAGGGGACAAGTCGAATCGAGCAGTACTTC. It translates to CATREKGTSRIEQYF.

The chain uses TRBV5-1 and TRBJ1-6, with TRBD1 identical over 8 bases. CDR1 is SGHRS and CDR2 is YFSETQ in the germline V gene. Germline trimming cut 0 bases from V and 2 bases from J; bases unmatched to any gene: 10. This CDR3 comprises 19 residues. CDR3 DNA sequence: TGCGCCAGCAGCTTGGGGACAGGGCCCGGATTGGCCTATAATTCACCCCTCCACTTT. It codes for CASSLGTGPGLAYNSPLHF.

This chain uses TRBV24-1 with TRBJ1-2, with 10 bases aligning to TRBD1. Per the germline V gene, CDR1 is KGHDR and CDR2 is SFDVKD. The CDR3 is 15 residues long. The V gene end was trimmed by 0 bases and the J gene end by 5 bases; junction bases not matched to a gene: 2. The CDR3 DNA reads as TGTGCCACCAGTGATTTGGGACAGGGGGGGTATGGCTACACCTTC. Translation: CATSDLGQGGYGYTF.

The count of this clone is one. This chain links TRBV6-6 with TRBJ1-1, with 7 bases identical to TRBD1. Germline loops: CDR1 MNHNY, CDR2 SVGAGI (reference sequence). The CDR3 length is 15 residues. V lost 5 bases, J lost 1 base, and 7 bases stayed unmatched. The CDR3 here is CASSAQGFRNTEAFF. The DNA for the CDR3 is TGTGCCAGCAGTGCACAGGGGTTTCGGAACACTGAAGCTTTCTTT.

This chain uses TRBV28 with TRBJ2-7, with TRBD1 identical over 12 bases. Germline-derived CDR1 and CDR2 are MDHEN and SYDVKM. The CDR3 extends over 16 amino acids. V lost 2 bases and J lost 5; bases outside the gene matches: 7. Here the CDR3 DNA reads TGTGCCAGCAGTTTAAGGCCCGGGACAGGGGGCAACGAGCAGTACTTC. Translation: CASSLRPGTGGNEQYF.

V gene TRBV7-9 combines with J gene TRBJ1-2; weak D call: TRBD1 (6 bases). V was trimmed by 5 bases and J by 8 bases, leaving 12 bases between them. The CDR3 extends over 12 amino acids. Germline-derived CDR1 and CDR2 are SEHNR and FQNEAQ (reference sequence). The CDR3 region has the DNA TGTGCCAGCAGCCTTGAACAGGGCGGCTACACCTTC. Amino acids: CASSLEQGGYTF. Together with reference TRBV7-9 and TRBJ1-2, the CDR3 gives the full variable domain: DTGVSQNPRHKITKRGQNVTFRCDPISEHNRLYWYRQTLGQGPEFLTYFQNEAQLEKSRLLSDRFSAERPKGSFSTLEIQRTEQGDSAMYLCASSLEQGGYTFGSGTRLTVV.

The V call is TRBV6-1, the J call TRBJ2-7; D possibly corresponds to TRBD2 (6 bases). The CDR3 consists of 14 residues. V was shortened by 2 bases and J by 0 bases, with 8 bases between the two germline ends. Germline V CDR1 and CDR2: MNHNS, SASEGT. This CDR3 reads CASSERGSSYEQYF. The CDR3 DNA reads as TGTGCCAGCAGTGAACGGGGGAGCTCCTACGAGCAGTACTTC.

This chain joins TRBV5-1 and TRBJ2-7, with D tentatively TRBD1 (7 bases). CDR1 and CDR2 (germline): SGHRS, YFSETQ. Trimming took off 3 bases at V and 4 bases at J, with 14 bases between the two ends. This CDR3 has 14 residues. CDR3 bases: TGCGCCAGCAGCTCAGGACAGGAGGGATACGAGCAGTACTTC. Translating it yields CASSSGQEGYEQYF.

The genes are TRBV6-5 and TRBJ1-1; D remains unclear. Germline V gives CDR1 MNHEY, CDR2 SVGAGI. The CDR3 totals 15 residues. Trimming stripped 6 bases from V and 0 bases from J, with 14 bases between. CDR3 nucleotide sequence: TGTGCCAGCAGGAATGGGAGGGCCTTGAACACTGAAGCTTTCTTT. Its protein is CASRNGRALNTEAFF.

This rearrangement joins TRBV5-4 to TRBJ2-1, with 12 bases that match TRBD2. The CDR3 contains 16 residues. The germline CDR1 and CDR2 sequences are SGHNT and YYREEE (reference sequence). V shed 4 bases and J 6 bases; nucleotides not matched to a gene: 8. The CDR3 is CASSPPLAGGANEQFF. The CDR3 region has the DNA TGTGCCAGCAGCCCCCCCCTAGCGGGAGGGGCCAATGAGCAGTTCTTC.

The rearrangement links TRBV30 to TRBJ2-2; 11 bases line up with TRBD2. After removal of 5 bases from V and 8 bases from J, the junction contained 7 bases not matched to a gene. The CDR3 has 14 amino acids. Germline V gives CDR1 GTSNPN, CDR2 SVGIG (reference sequence). CDR3 in DNA: TGTGCCTGGGAGGTACTAGCGGGAGCAGGGGAGCTGTTTTTT. Its protein is CAWEVLAGAGELFF. Full variable domain (rest looked up from reference TRBV30 and TRBJ2-2): SQTIHQWPATLVQPVGSPLSLECTVEGTSNPNLYWYRQAAGRGLQLLFYSVGIGQISSEVPQNLSASRPQDRQFILSSKKLLLSDSGFYLCAWEVLAGAGELFFGEGSRLTVL.

The chain links TRBV5-1 to TRBJ1-2; perhaps TRBD1 as D (5 bases). The V end lost 2 bases, the J end lost 3 bases, and 14 bases lay between the germline ends. The CDR3 is 15 residues long. CDR1 and CDR2 (germline): SGHRS, YFSETQ. The CDR3 DNA reads as TGCGCCAGCAGCTTTGGGCAGGGAAGACACTATGGCTACACCTTC. It yields the protein CASSFGQGRHYGYTF. Variable domain in full (rest from reference TRBV5-1 and TRBJ1-2): KAGVTQTPRYLIKTRGQQVTLSCSPISGHRSVSWYQQTPGQGLQFLFEYFSETQRNKGNFPGRFSGRQFSNSRSEMNVSTLELGDSALYLCASSFGQGRHYGYTFGSGTRLTVV.

The rearrangement joins TRBV18 to TRBJ1-1; D is perhaps TRBD1 (6 bases). Trimming left V 0 bases short and J 0 bases short, with 11 bases between. Germline values: CDR1 KGHSH, CDR2 LQKENI. The CDR3 length is 16 residues. Here the CDR3 DNA reads TGTGCCAGCTCACCACCAGGACAGTTCATGAACACTGAAGCTTTCTTT. Translating it yields CASSPPGQFMNTEAFF. Full variable domain (remainder filled in from reference TRBV18 and TRBJ1-1): NAGVMQNPRHLVRRRGQEARLRCSPMKGHSHVYWYRQLPEEGLKFMVYLQKENIIDESGMPKERFSAEFPKEGPSILRIQQVVRGDSAAYFCASSPPGQFMNTEAFFGQGTRLTVV.

The chain is built from TRBV14 and TRBJ2-7; 7 bases agree with TRBD2. V lost 0 bases, J lost 0 bases, and 5 bases stayed unmatched. The germline V gene has CDR1 SGHDN and CDR2 FVKESK. The CDR3 length is 16 residues. The CDR3 region has the DNA TGTGCCAGCAGCCAAGATTATGGCGGGAGCTCCTACGAGCAGTACTTC. This encodes CASSQDYGGSSYEQYF.

The gene calls are TRBV5-1 and TRBJ2-1; no clear D gene. Trimming stripped 0 bases from V and 5 bases from J, with 3 bases between. Germline loops: CDR1 SGHRS, CDR2 YFSETQ. The length of the CDR3 is 12 residues. The CDR3 region is CASSLANNEQFF. Here the CDR3 DNA reads TGCGCCAGCAGCTTGGCCAACAATGAGCAGTTCTTC.

The chain is built from TRBV11-2 and TRBJ2-5, with D perhaps TRBD1 (6 bases). Germline lookup yields CDR1 SGHAT and CDR2 FQNNGV. The V gene lost 0 bases and the J gene lost 4 bases, with 12 bases spanning the gap. The CDR3 length is 15 residues. The CDR3 spells CASSLEAGVGETQYF. DNA of the CDR3: TGTGCCAGCAGCTTAGAGGCAGGGGTAGGAGAGACCCAGTACTTC. The whole variable domain, remainder taken from reference TRBV11-2 and TRBJ2-5, is EAGVAQSPRYKIIEKRQSVAFWCNPISGHATLYWYQQILGQGPKLLIQFQNNGVVDDSQLPKDRFSAERLKGVDSTLKIQPAKLEDSAVYLCASSLEAGVGETQYFGPGTRLLVL.

V gene TRBV11-3 combines with J gene TRBJ2-1, with 9 bases matching TRBD1. The CDR3 extends over 13 amino acids. Germline V CDR1 and CDR2: SGHNT, YENEEA. The junction had 6 bases not matched to a gene; V was cut back by 9 bases and J by 6 bases. The CDR3 DNA sequence: TGTGCCAGTACCGGACAGGGGTTCAATGAGCAGTTCTTC. Translated: CASTGQGFNEQFF. The variable domain in full, completed from reference TRBV11-3 and TRBJ2-1, reads EAGVVQSPRYKIIEKKQPVAFWCNPISGHNTLYWYLQNLGQGPELLIRYENEEAVDDSQLPKDRFSAERLKGVDSTLKIQPAELGDSAVYLCASTGQGFNEQFFGPGTRLTVL.